This paragraph covers one TCR beta chain sequence. The CDR3 covers 16 residues. The germline gives CDR1 MNHNS, CDR2 SASEGT. This record comes from a study of monozygotic twins with inflammatory bowel disease. TCRdb reprocessed the 5' RACE reads, with one entry per CDR3 protein and no DNA. Recorded for this sample: hundreds of thousands of distinct CDR3 sequences. Specimen: blood. This rearrangement joins TRBV6-1 to TRBJ2-3; TCRdb's assignment of TRBD2 cannot be checked, as there is no DNA. The clonotype was recovered from a human donor with ulcerative colitis or Crohn's disease, or a healthy co-twin of an affected twin (not recorded which). This CDR3 reads CASRKGLAGGTDTQYF.